This TCR beta chain was sequenced for a study of T cells after yellow fever vaccination. The sample holds a few counts of this clonotype. In germline, CDR1 is MNHNY, CDR2 SVGAGI (reference sequence). The CDR3 is 11 residues long. V shed 8 bases and J shed 10 bases, with 13 bases lying between them. MiXCR, applied by TCRdb to the 5' RACE reads, yields one record per CDR3 protein. The data contain about 550,000 distinct CDR3 sequences, about 19% of them singletons. The starting material was PBMCs, obtained 15 days after the yellow fever booster vaccination. J is TRBJ2-3 and V is TRBV6-6; D remains ambiguous. The clonotype comes from a man aged 30 to 45 who received the YFV17D yellow fever vaccine. CDR3 sequence: CASRREPPQYF. In DNA, the CDR3 is TGTGCCAGCCGACGAGAACCACCGCAGTATTTT.